This T cell receptor beta chain stems from a study of regulatory T cells in long-lasting Graves disease (dated by TCRdb to the early 2020s). With respect to the entire study: Persistent Graves' disease was defined as persistently positive TSH receptor autoantibodies together with antithyroid drug treatment for over 5 years. In the clinical cohort, patients with persistent Graves' disease had used antithyroid drugs for an average of about 10 years. TCR sequencing covered 13 persistent and some 20 newly diagnosed Graves' disease patients, approximately 33 samples in total. The study was conducted in China and was registered as a clinical trial. Persistent Graves' disease patients were compared with newly diagnosed Graves' disease patients by peripheral blood TCR sequencing and RNA sequencing. The paper as a whole reports these results and caveats: Peripheral blood alone was examined, since thyroid tissue, which constituted the primary lesion, could not be accessed. Patients with persistent disease shared more public clonotypes (about 2,500) than newly diagnosed patients did (around 930). Only the TCR beta chain was sequenced and analyzed. As a limitation, the authors acknowledged that the small sample size may reduce accuracy. Preferential use of TRBV28, TRBJ1-2 and TRBJ2-5 was observed in persistent disease, whereas TRBV20-1 and TRBJ2-1 were favored in newly diagnosed disease. Persistent Graves' disease patients showed lower TCR Shannon entropy and fewer highly expanded clones than newly diagnosed patients, suggesting clonal expansion.

The CDR3 has 12 amino acids, counting the end cysteine and phenylalanine. Just the 36-base CDR3 DNA is kept, in frame starting at base 1. V is clipped by 5 bases and J by 5 bases, and the sequence between their germline boundaries is 7 bases long. The germline V gene (reference sequence) provides CDR1 LGHDT and CDR2 YNNKEL. Taken with the paper, the label for time point translates to: persistent/refractory GD, antithyroid drugs over 5 years with positive TRAb. For both TCR sequencing and RNA sequencing, RNA was extracted from PBMCs in TRIzol. Graves' disease was diagnosed according to American Thyroid Association guidelines. The patients came from an endocrinology department in Xi'an, China. From each patient, about 9.7 milliliters of peripheral blood was collected into an EDTA anticoagulant tube. Ficoll Paque Plus density gradient separation was used to isolate PBMCs, and no further T cell sorting was performed. An Agilent 2100 Bioanalyzer and agarose gel were used to check RNA quality, while a NanoDrop 2000 measured RNA concentration.

Library generation was performed with multiplex PCR. TCRdb names Illumina HiSeq 4000 as the instrument used. TCR beta libraries were built with iRepertoire HTBI primers and Arm-PCR amplification of CDR3 regions. Before sequencing, the PCR products underwent gel purification. In the original analysis: Gene usage analysis of CDR3 amino acid clonotypes used the 55 to 65 TRBV and 14 to 15 TRBJ segments found across samples. COPE and FqMerger were used to merge filtered high-quality paired reads into contigs. Contigs were aligned with BLAST to IMGT TRBV, TRBD and TRBJ reference genes, and CDR3 was defined per IMGT. Highly expanded clones were defined as clonotypes with a frequency above 0.1%. Repertoire diversity was measured by Shannon entropy, and V-J evenness by the Gini coefficient. A clonotype found in more than one individual was treated as public. TCRdb reprocessed the public reads (quality trimming at Q25 with fastp, clone calling with MiXCR) and kept in-frame beta chains. Rows are combined by CDR3 protein, so each entry shows the most common genes and DNA. TCRdb, not the authors, supplied the V and J calls. The table for this sample lists about 300,000 distinct CDR3 sequences; roughly a fifth of them were counted only once. The top ten hold roughly three fifths of the sample.

Points on this clonotype: Its binding antigen is unknown. Within one base of it there is no much larger clone, and no base qualities were kept.

The TCR sequence derives from a female donor with Graves disease. The sample here was peripheral blood mononuclear cells (PBMCs), taken when the disease was refractory, from a patient treated with antithyroid drugs. The chain employs TRBV3-1 and TRBJ2-1; no D gene is confidently identified. This receptor carries the CDR3 CASSYKDNEQFF. The base sequence is TGTGCCAGCAGCTATAAAGACAATGAGCAGTTCTTC.